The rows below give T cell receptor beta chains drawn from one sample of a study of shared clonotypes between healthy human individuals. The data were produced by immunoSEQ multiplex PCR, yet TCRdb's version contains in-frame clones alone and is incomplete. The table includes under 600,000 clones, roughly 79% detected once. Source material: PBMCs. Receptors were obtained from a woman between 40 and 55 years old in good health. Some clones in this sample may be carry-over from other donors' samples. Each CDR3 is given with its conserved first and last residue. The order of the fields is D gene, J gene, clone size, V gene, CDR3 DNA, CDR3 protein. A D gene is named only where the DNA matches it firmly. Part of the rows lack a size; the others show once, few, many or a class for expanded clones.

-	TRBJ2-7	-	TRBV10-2	TGCGCCAGCAGTCCGTATGAGCCCTACGAGCAGTACTTC	CASSPYEPYEQYF
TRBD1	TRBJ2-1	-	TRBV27	TGTGCCAGCAGTTTAGGGCAGGGGGCTGGGTGGAATGAGCAGTTCTTC	CASSLGQGAGWNEQFF
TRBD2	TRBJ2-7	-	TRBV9	TGTGCCAGCAGCGTAGGGCCAACTAGCGGGAGGGCCGACGAGCAGTACTTC	CASSVGPTSGRADEQYF
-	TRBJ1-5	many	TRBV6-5	TGTGCCAGCAGTTACTCGACAGGCTATAGCAATCAGCCCCAGCATTTT	CASSYSTGYSNQPQHF
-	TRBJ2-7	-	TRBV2	TGTGCCAGCAGGGGGACTTTTGTGGGTTTGCGGTACGAGCAGTACTTC	CASRGTFVGLRYEQYF
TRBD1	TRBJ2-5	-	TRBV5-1	TGCGCCAGCAGCTTGAGGGACAGGGGTGGGGAGACCCAGTACTTC	CASSLRDRGGETQYF
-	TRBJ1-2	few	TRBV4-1	TGCGCCAGCAGCAACCCGCTAAGGGGCTATGGCTACACCTTC	CASSNPLRGYGYTF
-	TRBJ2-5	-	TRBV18	TGTGCCAGCTCACCGGGCGAGACCCAGTACTTC	CASSPGETQYF
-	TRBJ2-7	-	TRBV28	TGTGCCAGCAGTTTAGAGCAATACGAGCAGTACTTC	CASSLEQYEQYF
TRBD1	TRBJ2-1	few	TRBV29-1	TGCAGCGTTGAACGAACGGGACAGCCTTACAATGAGCAGTTCTTC	CSVERTGQPYNEQFF
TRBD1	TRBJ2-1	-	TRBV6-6	TGTGCCAGCAGTTACAAACAGGGGAGCTACAATGAGCAGTTCTTC	CASSYKQGSYNEQFF
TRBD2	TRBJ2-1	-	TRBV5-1	TGCGCCAGCAGCTTGGCCGGGAGGGCCTTAGATGAGCAGTTCTTC	CASSLAGRALDEQFF
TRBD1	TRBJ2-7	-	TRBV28	TGTGCCAGCAGAGGGGCCGGGACAGGGCCCTACGAGCAGTACTTC	CASRGAGTGPYEQYF
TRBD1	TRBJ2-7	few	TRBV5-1	TGCGCCAGCAGCTTTGGACAGGACTACGAGCAGTACTTC	CASSFGQDYEQYF
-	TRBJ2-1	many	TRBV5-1	TGCGCCAGCAGCTTGGCCTATGGTAGTAGGAATGAGCAGTTCTTC	CASSLAYGSRNEQFF
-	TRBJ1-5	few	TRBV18	TGTGCCAGCTCAGGCGGAGGGTTAAACAGCAATCAGCCCCAGCATTTT	CASSGGGLNSNQPQHF
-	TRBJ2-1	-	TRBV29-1	TGCAGCGTCCCCACCGACAAGAGCTCCTACAATGAGCAGTTCTTC	CSVPTDKSSYNEQFF
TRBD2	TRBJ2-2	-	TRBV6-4	TGTGCCAGTACTCTAGCGGGAGGGCCTCCCGGGGAGCTGTTTTTT	CASTLAGGPPGELFF
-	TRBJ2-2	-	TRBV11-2	TGTGCCAGCAGCCCTCAGAGGGCCAGGGCTACCGGGGAGCTGTTTTTT	CASSPQRARATGELFF
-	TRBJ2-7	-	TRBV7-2	TGTGCCAGCAGCTTAGGGTGGACAGAAAACTACGAGCAGTACTTC	CASSLGWTENYEQYF
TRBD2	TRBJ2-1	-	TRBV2	TGTGCCAGCAGGGGGACTAGCGCTTCCTACAATGAGCAGTTCTTC	CASRGTSASYNEQFF
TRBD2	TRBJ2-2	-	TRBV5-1	TGCGCCAGCAGGGGTAGCGGGATATCCACCGGGGAGCTGTTTTTT	CASRGSGISTGELFF